This TCR beta chain emerged from a study of T cell changes during pregnancy in multiple sclerosis. The CDR3 spans 13 residues. Per germline, CDR1 SNHLY and CDR2 FYNNEI. Between the trimmed V and J ends, which lost 3 bases and 0 bases, there was a span of 3 bases. The method was immunoSEQ multiplex PCR; TCRdb's version includes in-frame clones alone and lacks a portion of them. The profile shows approximately 87,000 clones, 80% to 95% of them singletons. The source is a female donor with multiple sclerosis, enrolled in a pregnancy study. The starting material was CD4+ T cells from peripheral blood mononuclear cells, obtained in the second trimester of pregnancy. The chain couples TRBV2 to TRBJ1-5; no firm D call. For the CDR3, the DNA is TGTGCCAGCAGTGACAGTAGCAATCAGCCCCAGCATTTT. Amino acid sequence: CASSDSSNQPQHF. Looking up the rest from reference TRBV2 and TRBJ1-5 gives the full variable domain: EPEVTQTPSHQVTQMGQEVILRCVPISNHLYFYWYRQILGQKVEFLVSFYNNEISEKSEIFDDQFSVERPDGSNFTLKIRSTKLEDSAMYFCASSDSSNQPQHFGDGTRLSIL.